A selection of T cell receptor beta chains follows, all from one sample in a study of identical twins' blood T cells. TCRdb fed the 5' RACE reads into MiXCR, producing one record per CDR3 protein. The table has hundreds of thousands of distinct CDR3 sequences, roughly 27% seen once. Sequencing was performed on PBMCs. The source of these receptors is a woman aged 18 to 55 in good health. CDR3s include the opening cysteine and the closing phenylalanine or tryptophan. Fields, in order: V gene, J gene, clone size, D gene, CDR3 protein, CDR3 DNA. The D gene is left open where the match is weak. Size is omitted from some rows. Given values are once, few, many or a class for expanded clones.

V gene: TRBV12-3/TRBV12-4
J gene: TRBJ1-2
clone size: many
D gene: TRBD1
CDR3 protein: CASSFRTGSYGYTF
CDR3 DNA: TGTGCCAGCAGTTTCAGGACAGGGTCTTATGGCTACACCTTC

V gene: TRBV20-1
J gene: TRBJ1-1
clone size: few
D gene: -
CDR3 protein: CSASDKETNTEAFF
CDR3 DNA: TGCAGTGCTAGTGACAAGGAAACTAACACTGAAGCTTTCTTT

V gene: TRBV29-1
J gene: TRBJ1-1
clone size: few
D gene: -
CDR3 protein: CSAGGHFNTEAFF
CDR3 DNA: TGCAGCGCCGGCGGGCATTTCAACACTGAAGCTTTCTTT

V gene: TRBV6-2/TRBV6-3
J gene: TRBJ1-3
clone size: few
D gene: -
CDR3 protein: CASRKLGTNTIYF
CDR3 DNA: TGTGCCAGCCGAAAACTTGGGACAAACACCATATATTTT

V gene: TRBV20-1
J gene: TRBJ1-6
clone size: -
D gene: TRBD1
CDR3 protein: CGAPTGGLSPLHF
CDR3 DNA: TGCGGTGCCCCCACAGGGGGTTTGTCACCCCTCCACTTT

V gene: TRBV3-1
J gene: TRBJ2-7
clone size: -
D gene: TRBD2
CDR3 protein: CASSQRGGSYEQCF
CDR3 DNA: TGTGCCAGCAGCCAGCGGGGGGGTTCCTACGAGCAGTGCTTC

V gene: TRBV12-3/TRBV12-4
J gene: TRBJ1-2
clone size: -
D gene: -
CDR3 protein: CASSSPGWAGNYGYTF
CDR3 DNA: TGTGCCAGCAGTTCCCCAGGTTGGGCCGGTAACTATGGCTACACCTTC

V gene: TRBV14
J gene: TRBJ2-3
clone size: few
D gene: -
CDR3 protein: CASSQGGAGALSDTQYF
CDR3 DNA: TGTGCCAGCAGCCAAGGAGGTGCAGGCGCTTTATCAGATACGCAGTATTTT

V gene: TRBV29-1
J gene: TRBJ1-5
clone size: few
D gene: -
CDR3 protein: CSVAETLIFYSNQPQHF
CDR3 DNA: TGCAGCGTTGCGGAAACACTTATCTTTTATAGCAATCAGCCCCAGCATTTT

V gene: TRBV5-1
J gene: TRBJ2-2
clone size: -
D gene: TRBD2
CDR3 protein: CASSLTSGVLNTGELFF
CDR3 DNA: TGCGCCAGCAGCTTGACTAGCGGGGTCCTTAACACCGGGGAGCTGTTTTTT

V gene: TRBV20-1
J gene: TRBJ1-1
clone size: -
D gene: -
CDR3 protein: CSASRGIYTEAFF
CDR3 DNA: TGCAGTGCCTCAAGGGGGATATACACTGAAGCTTTCTTT

V gene: TRBV10-3
J gene: TRBJ1-1
clone size: few
D gene: -
CDR3 protein: CAAGQMNTEAFF
CDR3 DNA: TGTGCCGCAGGACAAATGAACACTGAAGCTTTCTTT

V gene: TRBV2
J gene: TRBJ2-2
clone size: -
D gene: TRBD1
CDR3 protein: CASTLDRRSTGELFF
CDR3 DNA: TGTGCCAGCACGCTGGACAGGAGATCCACCGGGGAGCTGTTTTTT

V gene: TRBV6-2/TRBV6-3
J gene: TRBJ2-3
clone size: few
D gene: TRBD1
CDR3 protein: CASNYRDRDTDTQYF
CDR3 DNA: TGTGCCAGCAACTACCGGGACAGGGACACAGATACGCAGTATTTT

V gene: TRBV9
J gene: TRBJ2-1
clone size: -
D gene: TRBD2
CDR3 protein: CASSVSGTPYNEQFF
CDR3 DNA: TGTGCCAGCAGCGTCAGCGGGACTCCTTACAATGAGCAGTTCTTC

V gene: TRBV12-3/TRBV12-4
J gene: TRBJ2-1
clone size: few
D gene: TRBD2
CDR3 protein: CASSSQTSGGHEQFF
CDR3 DNA: TGTGCCAGCAGTTCCCAGACTAGCGGGGGCCATGAGCAGTTCTTC

V gene: TRBV27
J gene: TRBJ2-7
clone size: many
D gene: TRBD1
CDR3 protein: CASSFSLDRAYEQYF
CDR3 DNA: TGTGCCAGCAGTTTCTCCTTGGACAGGGCCTACGAGCAGTACTTC

V gene: TRBV6-5
J gene: TRBJ2-7
clone size: few
D gene: TRBD2
CDR3 protein: CASSYSSRTSGAYEQYF
CDR3 DNA: TGTGCCAGCAGTTACTCTTCCCGAACTAGCGGTGCCTACGAGCAGTACTTC

V gene: TRBV12-3/TRBV12-4
J gene: TRBJ1-1
clone size: -
D gene: TRBD1
CDR3 protein: CANSFGTVEAFF
CDR3 DNA: TGTGCCAACAGTTTCGGGACAGTTGAAGCTTTCTTT

V gene: TRBV5-1
J gene: TRBJ2-1
clone size: few
D gene: -
CDR3 protein: CASSPDYRGGNEQFF
CDR3 DNA: TGCGCCAGCAGCCCGGACTACCGTGGGGGCAATGAGCAGTTCTTC

V gene: TRBV12-5
J gene: TRBJ1-2
clone size: few
D gene: -
CDR3 protein: CASGLDNRESFTF
CDR3 DNA: TGTGCTAGTGGTTTGGACAACCGAGAGTCGTTCACCTTC

V gene: TRBV10-1
J gene: TRBJ2-1
clone size: few
D gene: TRBD2
CDR3 protein: CASSSGVIYNEQFF
CDR3 DNA: TGCGCCAGCTCCAGCGGGGTTATCTACAATGAGCAGTTCTTC

V gene: TRBV10-3
J gene: TRBJ2-5
clone size: -
D gene: -
CDR3 protein: CAISDGTGLRETQYF
CDR3 DNA: TGTGCCATCAGCGACGGCACCGGACTGAGGGAGACCCAGTACTTC

V gene: TRBV20-1
J gene: TRBJ1-1
clone size: -
D gene: TRBD1
CDR3 protein: CSTPRQGRNTEAFF
CDR3 DNA: TGCAGTACCCCACGACAGGGACGGAACACTGAAGCTTTCTTT

V gene: TRBV3-1
J gene: TRBJ2-7
clone size: -
D gene: -
CDR3 protein: CASSLFRGEQYF
CDR3 DNA: TGTGCCAGCAGCCTCTTTAGGGGAGAGCAGTACTTC

V gene: TRBV2
J gene: TRBJ1-5
clone size: -
D gene: TRBD1
CDR3 protein: CASSAQGSGSNQPQHF
CDR3 DNA: TGTGCCAGCAGCGCACAGGGGTCGGGAAGCAATCAGCCCCAGCATTTT

V gene: TRBV7-2
J gene: TRBJ1-3
clone size: -
D gene: TRBD1
CDR3 protein: CASSPTTGTAIGNTIYF
CDR3 DNA: TGTGCCAGCAGCCCGACAACCGGGACAGCGATAGGAAACACCATATATTTT

V gene: TRBV29-1
J gene: TRBJ2-1
clone size: -
D gene: TRBD2
CDR3 protein: CSVLNPGLGDNEQFF
CDR3 DNA: TGCAGCGTTCTGAATCCGGGACTAGGGGACAATGAGCAGTTCTTC

V gene: TRBV7-7
J gene: TRBJ2-1
clone size: -
D gene: -
CDR3 protein: CASSDTGRPYNEQFF
CDR3 DNA: TGTGCCAGCAGTGACACGGGGAGGCCCTACAATGAGCAGTTCTTC

V gene: TRBV14
J gene: TRBJ2-3
clone size: -
D gene: -
CDR3 protein: CASSHLPTPDTQYF
CDR3 DNA: TGTGCCAGCAGCCATTTACCTACCCCAGATACGCAGTATTTT

V gene: TRBV6-2/TRBV6-3
J gene: TRBJ2-3
clone size: -
D gene: -
CDR3 protein: CASSSRGAGTTDTQYF
CDR3 DNA: TGTGCCAGCAGCTCTCGAGGGGCGGGAACCACAGATACGCAGTATTTT

V gene: TRBV6-4
J gene: TRBJ2-1
clone size: few
D gene: -
CDR3 protein: CASRLVVGEFF
CDR3 DNA: TGTGCCAGCCGTTTAGTCGTGGGGGAGTTCTTC

V gene: TRBV20-1
J gene: TRBJ1-2
clone size: -
D gene: -
CDR3 protein: CSAEGGKGYTF
CDR3 DNA: TGCAGTGCTGAAGGGGGGAAAGGCTACACCTTC

V gene: TRBV7-9
J gene: TRBJ1-2
clone size: -
D gene: -
CDR3 protein: CASSPDRTYTF
CDR3 DNA: TGTGCCAGCAGCCCAGACAGAACCTACACCTTC

V gene: TRBV2
J gene: TRBJ2-1
clone size: -
D gene: TRBD2
CDR3 protein: CASSKSGGYNEQFF
CDR3 DNA: TGTGCCAGCAGTAAGAGCGGGGGTTACAATGAGCAGTTCTTC

V gene: TRBV7-9
J gene: TRBJ1-4
clone size: -
D gene: -
CDR3 protein: CASSSAGWEKLFF
CDR3 DNA: TGTGCCAGCAGCTCGGCAGGCTGGGAAAAACTGTTTTTT

V gene: TRBV20-1
J gene: TRBJ2-7
clone size: -
D gene: -
CDR3 protein: CSAKGPAGFNYEQYF
CDR3 DNA: TGCAGTGCGAAAGGACCAGCGGGTTTCAACTACGAGCAGTACTTC

V gene: TRBV29-1
J gene: TRBJ2-7
clone size: -
D gene: -
CDR3 protein: CSVEGGGTFEQYF
CDR3 DNA: TGCAGCGTTGAGGGGGGAGGCACCTTCGAGCAGTACTTC

V gene: TRBV6-5
J gene: TRBJ1-5
clone size: -
D gene: -
CDR3 protein: CASRRQYDSNQPQHF
CDR3 DNA: TGTGCCAGCAGGAGACAGTATGATAGCAATCAGCCCCAGCATTTT

V gene: TRBV4-1
J gene: TRBJ2-2
clone size: -
D gene: -
CDR3 protein: CASSQHSGTGELFF
CDR3 DNA: TGCGCCAGCAGCCAACACAGCGGCACCGGGGAGCTGTTTTTT

V gene: TRBV10-3
J gene: TRBJ2-1
clone size: few
D gene: TRBD2
CDR3 protein: CAISGDGGDQFF
CDR3 DNA: TGTGCCATCAGCGGAGACGGGGGGGACCAGTTCTTC

V gene: TRBV11-2
J gene: TRBJ2-1
clone size: few
D gene: TRBD2
CDR3 protein: CASSLDPTSGGYNEQFF
CDR3 DNA: TGTGCCAGCAGCTTAGATCCGACTAGCGGGGGTTACAATGAGCAGTTCTTC

V gene: TRBV5-1
J gene: TRBJ2-3
clone size: few
D gene: -
CDR3 protein: CASSPRRGLTTDTQYF
CDR3 DNA: TGCGCCAGCAGCCCGAGGCGGGGTTTAACGACAGATACGCAGTATTTT

V gene: TRBV29-1
J gene: TRBJ1-4
clone size: -
D gene: -
CDR3 protein: CSVEVAPHNEKLFF
CDR3 DNA: TGCAGCGTTGAGGTTGCTCCCCACAATGAAAAACTGTTTTTT

V gene: TRBV29-1
J gene: TRBJ1-2
clone size: few
D gene: -
CDR3 protein: CSVVGGALLEGGYTF
CDR3 DNA: TGCAGCGTTGTTGGGGGGGCCCTACTGGAGGGTGGCTACACCTTC

V gene: TRBV9
J gene: TRBJ2-3
clone size: -
D gene: TRBD2
CDR3 protein: CASSNAGGQDTQYF
CDR3 DNA: TGTGCCAGCAGCAACGCGGGGGGGCAGGATACGCAGTATTTT

V gene: TRBV3-1
J gene: TRBJ2-1
clone size: -
D gene: TRBD2
CDR3 protein: CAGSQAGGPGEQFF
CDR3 DNA: TGTGCCGGCAGCCAAGCGGGGGGGCCAGGTGAGCAGTTCTTC

V gene: TRBV11-2
J gene: TRBJ2-2
clone size: -
D gene: -
CDR3 protein: CASSLEGSDTGELLF
CDR3 DNA: TGTGCCAGCAGCTTAGAGGGGTCCGACACCGGGGAGCTGCTTTTT

V gene: TRBV11-3
J gene: TRBJ2-3
clone size: -
D gene: -
CDR3 protein: CASSLGQPNTADTQYF
CDR3 DNA: TGTGCCAGCAGCTTAGGACAGCCAAACACGGCAGATACGCAGTATTTT

V gene: TRBV6-2/TRBV6-3
J gene: TRBJ1-2
clone size: -
D gene: TRBD1
CDR3 protein: CASISRDRGFYGYTF
CDR3 DNA: TGTGCCAGCATCTCCCGGGACAGGGGTTTCTATGGCTACACCTTC

V gene: TRBV20-1
J gene: TRBJ2-4
clone size: -
D gene: TRBD1
CDR3 protein: CSAPYDRVAKNIQYF
CDR3 DNA: TGCAGTGCTCCTTACGACAGGGTGGCCAAAAACATTCAGTACTTC

V gene: TRBV10-3
J gene: TRBJ1-1
clone size: few
D gene: -
CDR3 protein: CAISAPGGPKNTEAFF
CDR3 DNA: TGTGCCATCAGCGCCCCGGGGGGGCCTAAGAACACTGAAGCTTTCTTT

V gene: TRBV5-1
J gene: TRBJ2-3
clone size: many
D gene: -
CDR3 protein: CASSLEPGRTTDTQYF
CDR3 DNA: TGCGCCAGCAGCTTGGAACCCGGACGGACCACAGATACGCAGTATTTT

V gene: TRBV7-9
J gene: TRBJ1-5
clone size: -
D gene: -
CDR3 protein: CASSLEGSKPQHF
CDR3 DNA: TGTGCCAGCAGCTTAGAGGGCTCTAAGCCCCAGCATTTT